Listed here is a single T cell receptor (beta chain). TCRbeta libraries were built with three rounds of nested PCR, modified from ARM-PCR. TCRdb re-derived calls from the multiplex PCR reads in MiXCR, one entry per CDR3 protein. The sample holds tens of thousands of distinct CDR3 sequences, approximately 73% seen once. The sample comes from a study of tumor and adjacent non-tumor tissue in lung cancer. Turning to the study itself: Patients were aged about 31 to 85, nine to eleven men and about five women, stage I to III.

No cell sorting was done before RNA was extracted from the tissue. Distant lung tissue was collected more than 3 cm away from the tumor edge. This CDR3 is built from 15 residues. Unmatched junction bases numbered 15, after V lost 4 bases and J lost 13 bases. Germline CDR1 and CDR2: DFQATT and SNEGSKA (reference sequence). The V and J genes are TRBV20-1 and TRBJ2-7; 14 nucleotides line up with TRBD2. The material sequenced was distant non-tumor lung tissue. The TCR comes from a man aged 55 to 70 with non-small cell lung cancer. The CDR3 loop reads CSATGTSGRFDGQYF. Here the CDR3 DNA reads TGCAGTGCTACAGGGACTAGCGGGAGATTTGACGGGCAATACTTC.